The source of this T cell receptor (beta chain) is a study of neurological immune-mediated disorders. Broader study findings: HTLV-1-associated myelopathy showed the most TCR clonal expansion; multiple sclerosis the least, below healthy controls.

This clonotype was detected ten times or more. Its cognate antigen is unknown. This CDR3 is built from 16 residues. Trimming removed 0 bases from V and 0 bases from J; junction bases left unmatched: 8. From germline, CDR1 is DFQATT and CDR2 SNEGSKA (reference sequence). Libraries from sorted cells each used some 1 million CD4+ or CD8+ T cells. The method for making cDNA was 5'RACE, and it used 10-nucleotide random UMIs. TCRdb re-analysed the 5' RACE reads in MiXCR, keeping a single row per CDR3 protein. The sample yields around 21,000 distinct CDR3 sequences, 7.5% seen once. The TCR was taken from a woman aged 25 to 45 with HTLV-1-associated myelopathy (HAM/TSP). The V gene is TRBV20-1, the J gene TRBJ2-7, with 7 bases fitting TRBD1. Sequencing used CD8+ T cells from blood. In DNA, the CDR3 is TGCAGTGCTAGAGATATTTGGGGACAGAGCTCCTACGAGCAGTACTTC. Residues: CSARDIWGQSSYEQYF.